This T cell receptor beta chain came from a study of blood T cell repertoires in COVID-19. This clone was seen only once. The germline CDR1 and CDR2 sequences are LNHDA and SQIVND (reference sequence). With 5 bases removed from V and 1 base from J, the gap between germline ends came to 6 bases. The CDR3 contains 13 residues. Original processing methods: For nucleated cells, counts were estimated from reference gene primer amplification. TCRdb's copy holds only in-frame clones and misses some; the assay was immunoSEQ multiplex PCR. V and J calls plus clone size are reproduced from that table; the DNA served to infer D and trimming. The sample lists about 320,000 clones; over 75% were seen once.

The chain recombines TRBV19 with TRBJ1-3; D is unclear. The material sequenced was peripheral blood. The TCR originated in a human donor in a cohort sampled during active COVID-19. The CDR3 region is CASSPFSGNTIYF. DNA of the CDR3: TGTGCCAGTAGTCCCTTTTCTGGAAACACCATATATTTT.